The rows below give T cell receptor beta chains drawn from one sample of a study of blood T cell repertoires in COVID-19. Here immunoSEQ multiplex PCR was the method, and the copy in TCRdb shows in-frame clones only, minus some. This sample has around 260,000 clones, with around 82% found just once. Sequencing was done on a sample of peripheral blood. The source is a person aged 70 to 79 with COVID-19, enrolled during active disease. Both conserved end residues are part of each CDR3. Fields, in order: clone size, J gene, V gene, CDR3 length, D gene, CDR3 DNA, CDR3 protein. The D gene is left open where the match is weak. Some rows have no size entry. The others give once, few or many, or a class for an expanded clone.

clone_size: medium-sized
j_call: TRBJ2-7
v_call: TRBV4-2
cdr3_length: 13
d_call: .
cdr3_nt: TGTGCCAGCAGCCAAGGAAATGGAGTCGTGCAGTACTTC
cdr3_aa: CASSQGNGVVQYF

clone_size: .
j_call: TRBJ1-3
v_call: TRBV5-1
cdr3_length: 14
d_call: .
cdr3_nt: TGCGCCAGCAGCTTGGCCGCAGGAGGAAACACCATATATTTT
cdr3_aa: CASSLAAGGNTIYF

clone_size: .
j_call: TRBJ2-7
v_call: TRBV6-2/TRBV6-3
cdr3_length: 15
d_call: TRBD1
cdr3_nt: TGTGCCAGCAGTTACGGGGGGACAGGGGATGACGAGCAGTACTTC
cdr3_aa: CASSYGGTGDDEQYF

clone_size: once
j_call: TRBJ1-4
v_call: TRBV28
cdr3_length: 20
d_call: .
cdr3_nt: TGTGCCAGCAGTACCACAGGGTCACTATCGGTAGTTGCAACTAATGAAAAACTGTTTTTT
cdr3_aa: CASSTTGSLSVVATNEKLFF

clone_size: few
j_call: TRBJ1-1
v_call: TRBV28
cdr3_length: 11
d_call: .
cdr3_nt: TGTGCCAGCAGTACAAGCACTGAAGCTTTCTTT
cdr3_aa: CASSTSTEAFF

clone_size: .
j_call: TRBJ1-2
v_call: TRBV19
cdr3_length: 13
d_call: .
cdr3_nt: TGTGCCAGTAGTATTGGGGCTAGGTATGGCTACACCTTC
cdr3_aa: CASSIGARYGYTF

clone_size: .
j_call: TRBJ2-3
v_call: TRBV6-2/TRBV6-3
cdr3_length: 15
d_call: TRBD1
cdr3_nt: TGTGCCAGCAGCAAATTGACAGGGGGCACAGATACGCAGTATTTT
cdr3_aa: CASSKLTGGTDTQYF

clone_size: few
j_call: TRBJ1-2
v_call: TRBV29-1
cdr3_length: 14
d_call: .
cdr3_nt: TGCAGCGTTACTAAACAGGGTAATAACTATGGCTACACCTTC
cdr3_aa: CSVTKQGNNYGYTF

clone_size: .
j_call: TRBJ2-3
v_call: TRBV6-2/TRBV6-3
cdr3_length: 15
d_call: TRBD2
cdr3_nt: TGTGCCAGCAGTTACGCGGGGGAGGTGACAGATACGCAGTATTTT
cdr3_aa: CASSYAGEVTDTQYF

clone_size: .
j_call: TRBJ2-1
v_call: TRBV5-1
cdr3_length: 15
d_call: .
cdr3_nt: TGCGCCAGCAGCTTGAGTTTGGCTAGAGACAATGAGCAGTTCTTC
cdr3_aa: CASSLSLARDNEQFF

clone_size: .
j_call: TRBJ2-2
v_call: TRBV7-8
cdr3_length: 16
d_call: TRBD2
cdr3_nt: TGTGCCAGCAACATTGGGCCGGGACTAAACACCGGGGAGCTGTTTTTT
cdr3_aa: CASNIGPGLNTGELFF

clone_size: once
j_call: TRBJ2-7
v_call: TRBV5-1
cdr3_length: 16
d_call: TRBD2
cdr3_nt: TGCGCCAGCAGCTTGGCTCCGGGACTAAGCTCCTACGAGCAGTACTTC
cdr3_aa: CASSLAPGLSSYEQYF

clone_size: .
j_call: TRBJ1-3
v_call: TRBV14
cdr3_length: 14
d_call: .
cdr3_nt: TGTGCCAGCAGCCAATCGGTCGTGGGAAACACCATATATTTT
cdr3_aa: CASSQSVVGNTIYF

clone_size: .
j_call: TRBJ2-1
v_call: TRBV10-2
cdr3_length: 14
d_call: TRBD1
cdr3_nt: TGCGCCAGCAGCGAGTCGGACAGGGACAGTGAGCAGTTCTTC
cdr3_aa: CASSESDRDSEQFF

clone_size: .
j_call: TRBJ1-1
v_call: TRBV9
cdr3_length: 14
d_call: .
cdr3_nt: TGTGCCAGCAGCGTAGGAGTCTGGAACACTGAAGCTTTCTTT
cdr3_aa: CASSVGVWNTEAFF

clone_size: .
j_call: TRBJ2-4
v_call: TRBV7-8
cdr3_length: 18
d_call: .
cdr3_nt: TGTGCCAGCAGCTTAGCTGGTTCGGCAGGGCTAGCCAAAAACATTCAGTACTTC
cdr3_aa: CASSLAGSAGLAKNIQYF

clone_size: .
j_call: TRBJ1-1
v_call: TRBV6-6
cdr3_length: 15
d_call: TRBD1
cdr3_nt: TGTGCCAGCATGTCGACAGGGATAGTGAACACTGAAGCTTTCTTT
cdr3_aa: CASMSTGIVNTEAFF

clone_size: .
j_call: TRBJ1-5
v_call: TRBV6-7
cdr3_length: 15
d_call: .
cdr3_nt: TGTGCCAGCAGTCCAGGCGGGGTAGGGAATCAGCCCCAGCATTTT
cdr3_aa: CASSPGGVGNQPQHF